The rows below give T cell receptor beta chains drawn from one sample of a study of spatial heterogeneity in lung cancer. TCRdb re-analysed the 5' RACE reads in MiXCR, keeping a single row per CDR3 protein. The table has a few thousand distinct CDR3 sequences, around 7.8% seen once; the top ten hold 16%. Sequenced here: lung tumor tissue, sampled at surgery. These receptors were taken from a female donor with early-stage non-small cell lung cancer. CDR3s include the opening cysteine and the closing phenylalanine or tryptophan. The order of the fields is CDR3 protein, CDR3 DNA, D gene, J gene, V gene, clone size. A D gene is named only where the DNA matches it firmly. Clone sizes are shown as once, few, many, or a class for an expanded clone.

CASRSLTGVLDSNQPQHF | TGTGCCAGTCGATCCCTAACAGGGGTCCTGGATAGCAATCAGCCCCAGCATTTT | TRBD1 | TRBJ1-5 | TRBV19 | many
CSARETGNTGELFF | TGCAGTGCTAGGGAGACAGGGAACACCGGGGAGCTGTTTTTT | . | TRBJ2-2 | TRBV20-1 | many
CAISDGDLALF | TGTGCCATCAGTGACGGGGACTTAGCTCTCTTC | . | TRBJ2-7 | TRBV10-3 | many
CASSLQDLTEAFF | TGCGCCAGCAGCTTACAGGACCTCACTGAAGCTTTCTTT | . | TRBJ1-1 | TRBV5-1 | many
CASSSGETQYF | TGTGCCAGCAGCTCGGGGGAGACCCAGTACTTC | . | TRBJ2-5 | TRBV11-2 | large
CASRKQGANTEAFF | TGTGCCAGCAGAAAACAGGGGGCGAACACTGAAGCTTTCTTT | TRBD1 | TRBJ1-1 | TRBV7-8 | medium-sized
CASSALSGYSNQPQHF | TGTGCCAGCAGTGCACTGTCCGGGTATAGCAATCAGCCCCAGCATTTT | . | TRBJ1-5 | TRBV27 | many
CSASLGGYEQYF | TGCAGTGCTAGCCTCGGGGGCTACGAGCAGTACTTC | . | TRBJ2-7 | TRBV20-1 | medium-sized
CSARDRDTGELFF | TGCAGTGCTAGAGATAGGGATACCGGGGAGCTGTTTTTT | . | TRBJ2-2 | TRBV20-1 | many
CSAEYLAGGINEQFF | TGCAGTGCTGAATATTTAGCGGGGGGTATCAATGAGCAGTTCTTC | TRBD2 | TRBJ2-1 | TRBV20-1 | medium-sized
CVSSLAGRQPAYTF | TGTGTCAGCAGCTTAGCTGGTAGGCAGCCGGCGTACACCTTC | . | TRBJ1-2 | TRBV7-2 | few
CASSRTGSADGYTF | TGTGCCAGCAGTCGCACAGGCTCGGCGGATGGCTACACCTTC | . | TRBJ1-2 | TRBV7-2 | medium-sized
CACNTGYQETQYF | TGTGCCTGCAATACGGGATACCAGGAGACCCAGTACTTC | . | TRBJ2-5 | TRBV6-2/TRBV6-3 | medium-sized
CASSHAGTQYF | TGTGCCAGCAGCCACGCGGGTACGCAGTATTTT | . | TRBJ2-3 | TRBV3-1 | many
CASSSTGIKNSPLHF | TGCGCCAGCAGCTCCACAGGGATCAAGAATTCACCCCTCCACTTT | . | TRBJ1-6 | TRBV5-1 | few
CASKPAPSGDTQYF | TGTGCCAGCAAACCGGCCCCCTCCGGAGATACGCAGTATTTT | . | TRBJ2-3 | TRBV6-2/TRBV6-3 | medium-sized
CSASLPNYEQYF | TGCAGTGCTAGCCTCCCTAACTACGAGCAGTACTTC | . | TRBJ2-7 | TRBV20-1 | medium-sized
CASSLSQGVSEAFF | TGCGCCAGCAGCTTGAGCCAGGGGGTCTCTGAAGCTTTCTTT | TRBD1 | TRBJ1-1 | TRBV5-1 | medium-sized
CASSTGPRDSYQPQHF | TGCGCCAGCAGCACGGGCCCCCGGGACAGTTATCAGCCCCAGCATTTT | TRBD1 | TRBJ1-5 | TRBV5-1 | many
CSVGRGEKLFF | TGCAGCGTTGGAAGGGGTGAAAAACTGTTTTTT | . | TRBJ1-4 | TRBV29-1 | many
CASSRGSSGGRSEQFF | TGTGCCAGCAGCCGGGGATCTAGCGGGGGCCGGAGTGAGCAGTTCTTC | TRBD2 | TRBJ2-1 | TRBV6-5 | medium-sized
CASSVADMNTEAFF | TGTGCCAGCAGTGTCGCAGATATGAACACTGAAGCTTTCTTT | . | TRBJ1-1 | TRBV2 | once
CASSISVTYEQYF | TGTGCCAGTAGTATATCGGTAACCTACGAGCAGTACTTC | . | TRBJ2-7 | TRBV19 | medium-sized
CASSSDSYGYTF | TGTGCCAGCAGCAGTGACAGCTATGGCTACACCTTC | . | TRBJ1-2 | TRBV9 | many